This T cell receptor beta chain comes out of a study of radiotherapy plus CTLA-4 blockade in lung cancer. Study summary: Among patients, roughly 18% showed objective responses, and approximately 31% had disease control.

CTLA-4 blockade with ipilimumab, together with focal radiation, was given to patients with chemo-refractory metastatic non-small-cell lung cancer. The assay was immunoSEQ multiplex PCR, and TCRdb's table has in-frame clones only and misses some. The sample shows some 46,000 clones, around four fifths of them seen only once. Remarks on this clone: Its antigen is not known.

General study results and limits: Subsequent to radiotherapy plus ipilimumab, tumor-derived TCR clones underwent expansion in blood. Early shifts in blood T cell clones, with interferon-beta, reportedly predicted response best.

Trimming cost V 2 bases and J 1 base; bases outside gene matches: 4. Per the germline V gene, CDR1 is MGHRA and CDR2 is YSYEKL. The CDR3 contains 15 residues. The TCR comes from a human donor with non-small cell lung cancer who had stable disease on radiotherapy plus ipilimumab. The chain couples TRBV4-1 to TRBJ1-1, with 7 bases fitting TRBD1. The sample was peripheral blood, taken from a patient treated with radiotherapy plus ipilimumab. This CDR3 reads CASSQLGTANTEAFF. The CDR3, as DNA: TGCGCCAGCAGCCAACTAGGGACAGCGAACACTGAAGCTTTCTTT.